Listed below are T cell receptor beta chains from one sample, sequenced in a study of blood T cell repertoires in COVID-19. Sequenced by immunoSEQ multiplex PCR; TCRdb stores in-frame clones only, minus some. The sample includes more than 75,000 clones, roughly 90% of them seen just once. The specimen was peripheral blood. The receptors come from an elderly man with active or convalescent COVID-19. Each CDR3 is given with its conserved first and last residue. The D gene is left open where the match is weak. Clone size is given for some rows only: seen once, a few or many times, or a class if the clone is expanded.

j_gene	d_gene	abundance	v_gene	CDR3nt	CDR3aa
TRBJ1-2	TRBD1	-	TRBV18	TGTGCCAGCTCACCGGACAGGGAGGTCTATGGCTACACCTTC	CASSPDREVYGYTF
TRBJ1-6	-	-	TRBV18	TGTGCCAGCTCACCAGAGGACACCCATTCACCCCTCCACTTT	CASSPEDTHSPLHF
TRBJ2-1	-	once	TRBV7-2	TGTGCCAGCAGCTTGAGCGGAGGTTACAATGAGCAGTTCTTC	CASSLSGGYNEQFF
TRBJ1-2	-	-	TRBV12-5	TGTGCTAGTGCCCCCCCCGGATCGCAGGGCCATGGCTACACCTTC	CASAPPGSQGHGYTF
TRBJ2-5	-	-	TRBV19	TGTGCCAGTAGCCGAACAGGGTCAGAGACCCAGTACTTC	CASSRTGSETQYF
TRBJ2-1	-	-	TRBV4-2	TGTGCCAGCAGCCAAGAAGGCGGGACGGGGTTCAATGAGCAGTTCTTC	CASSQEGGTGFNEQFF
TRBJ2-7	TRBD2	-	TRBV30	TGTGCCTGGAGCAGCGGGGCTACTTACGAGCAGTACTTC	CAWSSGATYEQYF
TRBJ2-3	TRBD2	-	TRBV5-1	TGCGCCAGCAGCTTGGGAACTAGCGGGAGGTTTTCGGATACGCAGTATTTT	CASSLGTSGRFSDTQYF
TRBJ1-1	-	-	TRBV3-1/TRBV3-2	TGTGCCAGCAGCCAAGTGCAGGGCGAGACTGAAGCTTTCTTT	CASSQVQGETEAFF
TRBJ1-6	-	few	TRBV4-3	TGCGCCAGCAGCCAAGATTGGCAGGGTAATTCACCCCTCCACTTT	CASSQDWQGNSPLHF
TRBJ1-6	-	-	TRBV28	TGTGCCAGCAGATCCGCCGGACAGAGTAATTCACCCCTCCACTTT	CASRSAGQSNSPLHF
TRBJ2-7	-	-	TRBV20-1	TGCAGTGCTAGTTCTAGGAGATCCTACGAGCAGTACTTC	CSASSRRSYEQYF
TRBJ1-2	TRBD1	-	TRBV19	TGTGCCAGTAGTCACAGGGGGCTTCAAGATGGCTACACCTTC	CASSHRGLQDGYTF
TRBJ2-7	-	-	TRBV10-2	TGCGCCAGCGGCCAGACACGAACCTACGAGCAGTACTTC	CASGQTRTYEQYF
TRBJ2-7	-	once	TRBV27	TGTGCCAGCAGAGTAGCCGGGGGGCGGCAGTACTTC	CASRVAGGRQYF
TRBJ2-7	-	-	TRBV12-2	TGTGCAAGTCGCTTAACCGGGACTAGCGGCGCCTACGAGCAGTACTTC	CASRLTGTSGAYEQYF
TRBJ2-7	-	-	TRBV21-1	TGTGCCAGCAGCACCCCGACGGGAATATACGAGCAGTACTTC	CASSTPTGIYEQYF
TRBJ1-3	-	-	TRBV5-5	TGTGCCAGCAGCTTGGCGGACAATAGAAACACCATATATTTT	CASSLADNRNTIYF
TRBJ2-1	-	once	TRBV6-2/TRBV6-3	TGTGCCAGCAGTCCCCGTAACACCCGAGGGGAGCAGTTCTTC	CASSPRNTRGEQFF
TRBJ2-6	-	once	TRBV7-2	TGTGCCAGCAGCACCAGGGGAACTGGGGCCAACGTCCTGACTTTC	CASSTRGTGANVLTF
TRBJ1-6	-	-	TRBV6-2/TRBV6-3	TGTGCCAGCAGTTATGGGGCAACCAATTCACCCCTCCACTTT	CASSYGATNSPLHF
TRBJ2-5	-	-	TRBV3-1/TRBV3-2	TGTGCCAGCAGCGATACCGGTCCCATTTCTTCTTTCTCTGAGACCCAGTACTTC	CASSDTGPISSFSETQYF
TRBJ2-1	-	-	TRBV7-9	TGTGCCAGCAGCTTAGCCGCGGCAGCTTCTTTACGTCGGCAGTTCTTC	CASSLAAAASLRRQFF
TRBJ1-1	-	-	TRBV6-2/TRBV6-3	TGTGCCAGCAGTTACACAAATCAGGGGTTCACTGAAGCTTTCTTT	CASSYTNQGFTEAFF
TRBJ2-4	TRBD1	-	TRBV6-5	TGTGCCAGCTCCGGGACAGGGGTGACTAAAAACATTCAGTACTTC	CASSGTGVTKNIQYF
TRBJ2-1	-	-	TRBV9	TGTGCCAGCAGCGAATCAGGGTTACACAATGAGCAGTTCTTC	CASSESGLHNEQFF
TRBJ2-1	-	-	TRBV18	TGTGCCAGCTCACCCCTTTCCCAGGGCCTACGTGAGCAGTTCTTC	CASSPLSQGLREQFF
TRBJ2-1	TRBD2	once	TRBV9	TGTGCCAGCAGCTATTCCACCGGGACTAGCGGGAATGAGCAGTTCTTC	CASSYSTGTSGNEQFF
TRBJ2-7	TRBD1	-	TRBV6-6	TGTGCCAGCTCACAGGGGGATTGGGATCAGTACTTC	CASSQGDWDQYF
TRBJ1-1	-	-	TRBV6-2/TRBV6-3	TGTGCCAGCAGTTACTCGCGAAAGAACACTGAAGCTTTCTTT	CASSYSRKNTEAFF
TRBJ2-7	TRBD2	-	TRBV7-8	TGTGCCAGCAGCAAACTAGCGGGAGGCTACGAGCAGTACTTC	CASSKLAGGYEQYF
TRBJ1-2	-	-	TRBV7-2	TGTGCCAGCAGCTTAGGAGCAGGGGCGCGGGGCTACACCTTC	CASSLGAGARGYTF
TRBJ1-2	-	-	TRBV6-8	TGTGCCAGCAGTTACGCGAGAGTATACCACTATGGCTACACCTTC	CASSYARVYHYGYTF
TRBJ2-7	-	-	TRBV19	TGTGCCAGTAGTTTGGGGACAGTGGGACTCTTCTACGAGCAGTACTTC	CASSLGTVGLFYEQYF
TRBJ1-4	-	-	TRBV11-2	TGTGCCAGCAGCTTAGGAACAGCCGAAAAACTGTTTTTT	CASSLGTAEKLFF
TRBJ1-4	TRBD1	-	TRBV5-8	TGTGCCAGCAGCCTCGGACAGGGATTTCGTGAAAAACTGTTTTTT	CASSLGQGFREKLFF
TRBJ2-2	TRBD2	-	TRBV6-5	TGTGCCAGGAGTTCTAAGCGGGAGAACACCGGGGAGCTGTTTTTT	CARSSKRENTGELFF
TRBJ2-5	-	-	TRBV28	TGTGCCAGCAGTTCCCCGGGAGATGTAAGGCGGGAGACCCAGTACTTC	CASSSPGDVRRETQYF
TRBJ2-3	TRBD2	-	TRBV7-8	TGTGCCAGCAGCGTAGGAAAGACTAGCGGAAGCACAGATACGCAGTATTTT	CASSVGKTSGSTDTQYF
TRBJ2-7	-	-	TRBV3-1/TRBV3-2	TGTGCCAGCAGCCATGGCAGGGGCGGCGAGCAGTACTTC	CASSHGRGGEQYF
TRBJ1-1	TRBD1	-	TRBV2	TGTGCCAGCAGGCGACAGGGGCTGCGAACTGAAGCTTTCTTT	CASRRQGLRTEAFF
TRBJ1-2	-	once	TRBV29-1	TGCAGCGTGAATGGACTCCCCTTCGGTAACTATGGCTACACCTTC	CSVNGLPFGNYGYTF
TRBJ1-1	TRBD1	-	TRBV12-3/TRBV12-4	TGTGCCAGCAACGGACAGGACAATGAAGCTTTCTTT	CASNGQDNEAFF
TRBJ1-2	-	-	TRBV4-1	TGCGCCAGCAGCCAAGCCCCGGGGGAAAACTATGGCTACACCTTC	CASSQAPGENYGYTF
TRBJ2-1	TRBD2	-	TRBV19	TGTGCCAGTAGTAATCTAGCGGGAGGAGACAATGAGCAGTTCTTC	CASSNLAGGDNEQFF
TRBJ1-3	TRBD1	-	TRBV5-1	TGCGCCAGCAGCGGAGGGGACAGAGGAAACACCATATATTTT	CASSGGDRGNTIYF
TRBJ2-3	-	once	TRBV7-3	TGTGCCAGCAGCCTACTCCGGGGCCGCGGGGGCACAGATACGCAGTATTTT	CASSLLRGRGGTDTQYF
TRBJ2-2	-	-	TRBV28	TGTGCCAGCACTCCCCCCCCGGGAAACACCGGGGAGCTGTTTTTT	CASTPPPGNTGELFF
TRBJ2-2	-	-	TRBV5-1	TGCGCCAGCAGCTTGGCAGCGCTGAACACCGGGGAGCTGTTTTTT	CASSLAALNTGELFF
TRBJ1-2	-	-	TRBV11-3	TGTGCCAGCAGCCAGGGAGGGGACGGCTACACCTTC	CASSQGGDGYTF
TRBJ2-2	TRBD1	few	TRBV7-9	TGTGCCAGCAGTTCCAGACAGGGCTTGAACACCGGGGAGCTGTTTTTT	CASSSRQGLNTGELFF
TRBJ2-2	-	-	TRBV9	TGTGCCAGCAGCGTAGAAGGGGTTACCGGGGAGCTGTTTTTT	CASSVEGVTGELFF
TRBJ1-5	TRBD1	-	TRBV5-6	TGTGCCAGCAGCTCACAGGGACAGGGGAAAAATCAGCCCCAGCATTTT	CASSSQGQGKNQPQHF
TRBJ1-4	TRBD1	-	TRBV5-4	TGTGCCAGCAGCCACTGGGACAGCTCAACTAATGAAAAACTGTTTTTT	CASSHWDSSTNEKLFF
TRBJ1-1	TRBD1	-	TRBV11-3	TGTGCCAGCAGCTTCCCTAATCACAGGGGCGATGCCAACACTGAAGCTTTCTTT	CASSFPNHRGDANTEAFF
TRBJ2-7	-	-	TRBV12-3/TRBV12-4	TGTGCCAGCAGCTCAACACCCTCCTACGAGCAGTACTTC	CASSSTPSYEQYF
TRBJ1-5	-	-	TRBV19	TGTGCCAGTAGTATTTTCACCCCTAACGTACAGCCCCAGCATTTT	CASSIFTPNVQPQHF